These 8 T cell receptor beta chains were all obtained from the same sample, sequenced in a study of cytomegalovirus exposure and HLA in healthy donors. It was with 60 Vbeta and 13 Jbeta primers that the PCR ran. Some clones are missing from TCRdb's copy, which holds only in-frame ones; the method was immunoSEQ multiplex PCR. In all, the sample yields 85,000 to 110,000 clones. Material for sequencing was PBMCs. The receptors were sampled from a man aged 40-50 years in good health and CMV-seronegative.

The J gene is TRBJ1-1, the V gene TRBV11-2, with TRBD1 identical over 8 bases. The CDR3 is 14 amino acids. Germline CDR1 SGHAT, CDR2 FQNNGV. V shed 3 bases, J shed 1 base, and the junction held 1 base outside the gene matches. CDR3 sequence reads: CASSFDRGNTEAFF. The CDR3 nucleotides are TGTGCCAGCAGCTTTGACAGGGGGAACACTGAAGCTTTCTTT.

J is TRBJ2-1 and V is TRBV18, with 9 positions matching TRBD2. The CDR3 length is 15 residues. CDR1 and CDR2 from the germline V gene are KGHSH and LQKENI. V lost 3 bases and J lost 7; bases outside the gene matches: 7. This CDR3 is CASSPSTSGVNEQFF. The DNA for the CDR3 is TGTGCCAGCTCACCCTCGACTAGCGGAGTGAATGAGCAGTTCTTC.

The V call is TRBV7-8, the J call TRBJ2-1; 11 bases map to TRBD2. The germline gives CDR1 SGHVS, CDR2 FQNEAQ. The length of the CDR3 is 17 residues. The junction had 8 bases not matched to a gene; V was cut back by 3 bases and J by 4 bases. CDR3: CASSFRLAGGGYNEQFF. Written as DNA, the CDR3 is TGTGCCAGCAGCTTCCGCCTAGCGGGAGGAGGTTACAATGAGCAGTTCTTC.

CDR3 bases: TGTGCCAGCAGCAACGACAGGGATGAAAAACTGTTTTTT. It encodes CASSNDRDEKLFF. This rearrangement joins TRBV7-9 to TRBJ1-4; TRBD1 agrees at 7 bases. V lost 5 bases and J lost 6; bases outside the gene matches: 3. The CDR3 covers 13 residues. Germline V CDR1 and CDR2: SEHNR, FQNEAQ (reference sequence).

V is TRBV5-1 and J is TRBJ2-7, with TRBD1 matching 11 bases. Germline assignment: CDR1 SGHRS and CDR2 YFSETQ. V was pared by 4 bases and J by 3 bases, with 3 bases of the junction left unmatched. CDR3 size: 14 residues. CDR3 DNA: TGCGCCAGCAGCCGAGGGACAGGGGGCTACGAGCAGTACTTC. It codes for CASSRGTGGYEQYF.

V and J are TRBV23-1 and TRBJ1-5; TRBD1 might be the D (5 bases). TRBV23-1 qualifies as an ORF whose function is uncertain. The CDR3 covers 15 residues. V gave up 4 bases and J gave up 0 bases, with 10 bases separating them. The CDR3 DNA reads as TGCGCCAGCAGTCCCGACAGATATAGCAATCAGCCCCAGCATTTT. This translates into CASSPDRYSNQPQHF.

The chain is built from TRBV5-4 and TRBJ1-2; D perhaps matches TRBD1 (5 bases). CDR1 SGHNT and CDR2 YYREEE come from the germline V gene (reference sequence). The CDR3 length is 15 residues. V was cut by 4 bases and J by 2 bases, with 15 bases left in between. The CDR3 DNA reads as TGTGCCAGCAGCCTCACGAGTGCAGGGAACTATGGCTACACCTTC. Its translation is CASSLTSAGNYGYTF.

The J gene is TRBJ1-2, the V gene TRBV6-6; D might be TRBD1 (5 bases). Germline CDR1 and CDR2: MNHNY and SVGAGI (reference sequence). CDR3 size: 15 residues. Trimming shortened V by 6 bases and J by 4 bases, and 18 bases separated the two germline ends. In DNA, the CDR3 is TGTGCCAGCAGCCGAACGACAGCCCCCAGCTATGGCTACACCTTC. This codes for CASSRTTAPSYGYTF.